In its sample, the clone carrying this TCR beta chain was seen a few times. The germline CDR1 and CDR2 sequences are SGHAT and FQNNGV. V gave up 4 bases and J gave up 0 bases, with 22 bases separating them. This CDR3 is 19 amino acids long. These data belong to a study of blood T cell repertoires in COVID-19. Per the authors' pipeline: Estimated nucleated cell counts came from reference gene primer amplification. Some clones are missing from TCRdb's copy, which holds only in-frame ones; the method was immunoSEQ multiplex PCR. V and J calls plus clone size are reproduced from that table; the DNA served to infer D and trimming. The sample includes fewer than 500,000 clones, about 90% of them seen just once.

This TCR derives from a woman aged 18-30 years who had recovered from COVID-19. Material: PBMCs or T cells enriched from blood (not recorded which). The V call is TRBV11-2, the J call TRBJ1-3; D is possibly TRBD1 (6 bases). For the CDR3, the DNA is TGTGCCAGCAGCTCCCTAAGGATAAAACAGGGATTCTCTGGAAACACCATATATTTT. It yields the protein CASSSLRIKQGFSGNTIYF.